Presented here are 21 T cell receptor beta chains from one specimen sequenced in a study of blood T cell repertoires in COVID-19 (TCRdb year 2020). The library was obtained by the immunoSEQ multiplex PCR assay. As stored in TCRdb, this immuneACCESS dataset retains in-frame rearrangements with V and J assigned. A fraction of the clones does not appear; measured against another copy, unresolved V genes explain less than half of the discrepancy, and the remainder lacks a known reason. This sample holds about 250,000 clones; about four fifths were observed only once. The ten largest clonotypes hold about 4% of the sample. Sequenced: peripheral blood. These receptors were taken from a man in his forties or fifties with acute or convalescent COVID-19.

This clone was seen a single time. The chain carries TRBV25-1 and TRBJ2-5, with D perhaps matching TRBD1 (5 bases). CDR1 MGHDK and CDR2 SYGVNS come from the germline V gene. The CDR3 runs 14 residues. V dropped 3 bases and J dropped 1 base, with 9 bases sitting between them. CDR3 nucleotide sequence: TGTGCCAGCAGTGAGGCAGGGTCCCAAGAGACCCAGTACTTC. It yields the protein CASSEAGSQETQYF. Full variable domain (outside the CDR3, taken from reference TRBV25-1 and TRBJ2-5): EADIYQTPRYLVIGTGKKITLECSQTMGHDKMYWYQQDPGMELHLIHYSYGVNSTEKGDLSSESTVSRIRTEHFPLTLESARPSHTSQYLCASSEAGSQETQYFGPGTRLLVL.

In its sample, this clone was seen once. The chain joins TRBV3-1 (or the pseudogene TRBV3-2) to TRBJ1-1; tentatively, D is TRBD1 (5 bases). CDR1 is LGHDT, CDR2 YNNKEL, per germline (reference sequence). The CDR3 loop spans 16 amino acids. The germline V and J ends were trimmed by 4 bases and 2 bases, with 17 bases remaining between them. The CDR3 bases are TGTGCCAGCAGCCCCGGGAGGGGACGGATAAACACTGAAGCTTTCTTT. Its protein product is CASSPGRGRINTEAFF.

The V gene is TRBV30, the J gene TRBJ1-3; no reliable D call. V was clipped by 1 base and J by 3 bases, with 13 bases between them. The germline CDR1 and CDR2 sequences are GTSNPN and SVGIG (reference sequence). The CDR3 loop spans 15 amino acids. The DNA of the CDR3 is TGTGCCTGGAGTGGTAGCCGCGGAGGTGGAAACACCATATATTTT. This codes for CAWSGSRGGGNTIYF.

This clone has a single count. V usage is TRBV5-6 and J usage is TRBJ1-6; TRBD1 matches at 8 bases. This CDR3 is built from 14 residues. V shed 4 bases and J 9 bases; nucleotides not matched to a gene: 6. Germline CDR1 reads SGHDT; CDR2 reads YYEEEE. The CDR3 loop is CASSPGTGGSPLHF. CDR3 nucleotides: TGTGCCAGCAGCCCTGGGACAGGCGGTTCACCCCTCCACTTT.

This clone was recorded only once. This sequence joins TRBV5-1 and TRBJ2-7; TRBD1 aligns across 8 bases. Germline CDR1 and CDR2: SGHRS and YFSETQ. The trim removed 4 bases at V and 2 bases at J, leaving 11 bases unmatched. There are 16 residues in the CDR3. The CDR3 DNA reads TGCGCCAGCAGCCCGGGCCGGGACAGGAGAACCTACGAGCAGTACTTC. Protein: CASSPGRDRRTYEQYF.

The V gene is TRBV5-1, the J gene TRBJ2-7, with D possibly being TRBD2 (6 bases). Trimming cost V 1 base and J 6 bases, with 14 bases left between them. This CDR3 is built from 14 residues. From germline, CDR1 is SGHRS and CDR2 YFSETQ. The CDR3 coding sequence is TGCGCCAGCAGCTTGTCCGACGGGGAGGTCGAGCAGTACTTC. Translated, it gives CASSLSDGEVEQYF. Based on the CDR3 plus reference TRBV5-1 and TRBJ2-7, the full variable domain is KAGVTQTPRYLIKTRGQQVTLSCSPISGHRSVSWYQQTPGQGLQFLFEYFSETQRNKGNFPGRFSGRQFSNSRSEMNVSTLELGDSALYLCASSLSDGEVEQYFGPGTRLTVT.

The DNA of the CDR3 is TGTGCCAGTACTAAACATTCAGGGTCCAACACTGAAGCTTTCTTT. It encodes CASTKHSGSNTEAFF. The rearrangement links TRBV19 to TRBJ1-1; D possibly corresponds to TRBD1 (5 bases). The CDR3 extends over 15 amino acids. With 7 bases removed from V and 2 bases from J, the gap between germline ends came to 17 bases. In germline, CDR1 is LNHDA, CDR2 SQIVND (reference sequence).

The gene calls are TRBV25-1 and TRBJ2-5, with TRBD1 matching 7 bases. The CDR3 is 17 amino acids. Per the germline V gene, CDR1 is MGHDK and CDR2 is SYGVNS. V lost 2 bases to trimming and J lost 1 base; unmatched junction nucleotides: 10. The CDR3 bases are TGTGCCAGCAGTGAAGGTCGGGACAGTAAGACCCAAGAGACCCAGTACTTC. Protein: CASSEGRDSKTQETQYF.

The V call is TRBV5-1, the J call TRBJ1-1; 7 nucleotides agree with TRBD1. Looked up from germline, CDR1 is SGHRS and CDR2 is YFSETQ. This CDR3 region has 12 residues. The ends lost 7 bases at V and 2 bases at J; junction bases unmatched: 2. This chain's CDR3 is CASRTGNTEAFF. The CDR3 nucleotides are TGCGCCAGCCGGACAGGTAACACTGAAGCTTTCTTT.

The rearrangement links TRBV4-1 to TRBJ1-3, with a possible D match to TRBD1 (5 bases). V lost 1 base, J lost 4 bases, and 20 bases lay in between. The length of the CDR3 is 18 residues. Germline V gene data show CDR1 as MGHRA and CDR2 as YSYEKL. The DNA of the CDR3 is TGCGCCAGCAGCCAAGGTTTTTCATTGGGGCAGTGGGGAAACACCATATATTTT. Encoded protein: CASSQGFSLGQWGNTIYF.

V and J are TRBV11-3 and TRBJ2-2, with D possibly TRBD1 on 6 matching bases. CDR3 length: 15 residues. The germline CDR1 and CDR2 sequences are SGHNT and YENEEA. The V end lost 2 bases, the J end lost 0 bases, and 7 bases lay between the germline ends. CDR3 in DNA: TGTGCCAGCAGCTTAACAGGGACGAACACCGGGGAGCTGTTTTTT. Protein sequence: CASSLTGTNTGELFF.

The V call is TRBV29-1, the J call TRBJ1-4; D is perhaps TRBD1 (6 bases). The CDR3 is made up of 13 amino acids. Per the germline V gene, CDR1 is SQVTM and CDR2 is ANQGSEA. The V gene lost 8 bases and the J gene lost 10 bases, with 20 bases spanning the gap. The CDR3, as DNA: TGCAGCCTATCAAGGGAGGGAGGGGGAAAACTGTTTTTT. Translating it yields CSLSREGGGKLFF. The entire variable domain, with the rest obtained from reference TRBV29-1 and TRBJ1-4, is as follows: SAVISQKPSRDICQRGTSLTIQCQVDSQVTMMFWYRQQPGQSLTLIATANQGSEATYESGFVIDKFPISRPNLTFSTLTVSNMSPEDSSIYLCSLSREGGGKLFFGSGTQLSVL.

The V and J genes are TRBV3-1 (or the pseudogene TRBV3-2) and TRBJ1-5, with TRBD1 as a possible D gene (6 bases). CDR1 LGHDT and CDR2 YNNKEL come from the germline V gene (reference sequence). V was clipped by 4 bases and J by 7 bases, with 14 bases between them. The CDR3 is 14 residues long. The CDR3 bases are TGTGCCAGCAGCCCAACAGGGACGGGGCAGCCCCAGCATTTT. Amino acid sequence: CASSPTGTGQPQHF.

This clone was seen just once. V is TRBV9 and J is TRBJ2-2; possibly TRBD1 for D (5 bases). The CDR3 is 15 residues long. Germline CDR1 reads SGDLS; CDR2 reads YYNGEE. V lost 0 bases and J 5 bases, leaving 11 bases between the germline ends. The CDR3: CASSVGGAGTGELFF. CDR3 DNA sequence: TGTGCCAGCAGCGTAGGGGGCGCAGGGACCGGGGAGCTGTTTTTT.

This rearrangement joins TRBV2 to TRBJ1-1; TRBD1 agrees at 7 bases. This CDR3 contains 13 residues. The V gene end was trimmed by 4 bases and the J gene end by 8 bases; junction bases not matched to a gene: 7. CDR1 is SNHLY, CDR2 FYNNEI, per germline. In DNA, the CDR3 is TGTGCCAGCAGTGGAAGCATACAGGGGGAAGCTTTCTTT. This translates into CASSGSIQGEAFF.

The chain couples TRBV18 to TRBJ1-2; D is ambiguous. V lost 5 bases to trimming and J lost 7 bases, with 20 bases between them. The V gene's germline CDR1 is KGHSH and CDR2 LQKENI. CDR3 length equals 15 residues. The chain's CDR3 is CASSMSPILLSGYTF. Here the CDR3 DNA reads TGTGCCAGCTCAATGTCCCCGATCCTATTGAGTGGCTACACCTTC.

The CDR3 region is CASSPPQHF. CDR3 nucleotide sequence: TGTGCCAGCAGCCCACCCCAGCATTTT. The rearrangement links TRBV28 to TRBJ1-5; D gene uncertain. The V end was cut by 6 bases, the J end by 10 bases, with 4 bases between. This CDR3 is 9 amino acids long. Germline V gives CDR1 MDHEN, CDR2 SYDVKM.

In regard to this clone: The same CDR3 can be traced to other DNA sequences in this sample. The chain combines TRBV9 with TRBJ2-1; 8 bases match TRBD2. Germline CDR1 is SGDLS and CDR2 is YYNGEE. V lost 1 base, J lost 1 base, and 1 base stayed unmatched. The CDR3 sequence is 15 residues long. CDR3 in amino acids: CASSVSGSSYNEQFF. In DNA, the CDR3 is TGTGCCAGCAGCGTAAGCGGGAGTTCCTACAATGAGCAGTTCTTC.

The genes are TRBV27 and TRBJ1-1, with D tentatively TRBD1 (6 bases). Trimming took off 0 bases at V and 4 bases at J, with 12 bases between the two ends. The CDR3 has 15 residues. Germline assignment: CDR1 MNHEY and CDR2 SMNVEV (reference sequence). The CDR3 protein is CASSLSPGARTEAFF. CDR3 in DNA: TGTGCCAGCAGTTTATCGCCAGGGGCGCGCACTGAAGCTTTCTTT.

The chain has TRBV6-5 and TRBJ1-4; D gene unclear. Trimming took 6 bases from V and 1 from J, leaving 6 bases between them. Germline V gene data show CDR1 as MNHEY and CDR2 as SVGAGI. CDR3 size: 13 residues. The CDR3 DNA reads as TGTGCCAGCAGAGACATAACTAATGAAAAACTGTTTTTT. Translated, it gives CASRDITNEKLFF.

The chain recombines TRBV14 with TRBJ2-1, with a weak D call TRBD2 (5 bases). The germline V gene has CDR1 SGHDN and CDR2 FVKESK. The CDR3 extends over 14 amino acids. Trimming pared 4 bases from V and 5 bases from J, leaving 12 bases between. CDR3 residues: CASSPPGNNNEQFF. The CDR3 nucleotides read TGTGCCAGCAGCCCTCCCGGGAATAACAATGAGCAGTTCTTC.